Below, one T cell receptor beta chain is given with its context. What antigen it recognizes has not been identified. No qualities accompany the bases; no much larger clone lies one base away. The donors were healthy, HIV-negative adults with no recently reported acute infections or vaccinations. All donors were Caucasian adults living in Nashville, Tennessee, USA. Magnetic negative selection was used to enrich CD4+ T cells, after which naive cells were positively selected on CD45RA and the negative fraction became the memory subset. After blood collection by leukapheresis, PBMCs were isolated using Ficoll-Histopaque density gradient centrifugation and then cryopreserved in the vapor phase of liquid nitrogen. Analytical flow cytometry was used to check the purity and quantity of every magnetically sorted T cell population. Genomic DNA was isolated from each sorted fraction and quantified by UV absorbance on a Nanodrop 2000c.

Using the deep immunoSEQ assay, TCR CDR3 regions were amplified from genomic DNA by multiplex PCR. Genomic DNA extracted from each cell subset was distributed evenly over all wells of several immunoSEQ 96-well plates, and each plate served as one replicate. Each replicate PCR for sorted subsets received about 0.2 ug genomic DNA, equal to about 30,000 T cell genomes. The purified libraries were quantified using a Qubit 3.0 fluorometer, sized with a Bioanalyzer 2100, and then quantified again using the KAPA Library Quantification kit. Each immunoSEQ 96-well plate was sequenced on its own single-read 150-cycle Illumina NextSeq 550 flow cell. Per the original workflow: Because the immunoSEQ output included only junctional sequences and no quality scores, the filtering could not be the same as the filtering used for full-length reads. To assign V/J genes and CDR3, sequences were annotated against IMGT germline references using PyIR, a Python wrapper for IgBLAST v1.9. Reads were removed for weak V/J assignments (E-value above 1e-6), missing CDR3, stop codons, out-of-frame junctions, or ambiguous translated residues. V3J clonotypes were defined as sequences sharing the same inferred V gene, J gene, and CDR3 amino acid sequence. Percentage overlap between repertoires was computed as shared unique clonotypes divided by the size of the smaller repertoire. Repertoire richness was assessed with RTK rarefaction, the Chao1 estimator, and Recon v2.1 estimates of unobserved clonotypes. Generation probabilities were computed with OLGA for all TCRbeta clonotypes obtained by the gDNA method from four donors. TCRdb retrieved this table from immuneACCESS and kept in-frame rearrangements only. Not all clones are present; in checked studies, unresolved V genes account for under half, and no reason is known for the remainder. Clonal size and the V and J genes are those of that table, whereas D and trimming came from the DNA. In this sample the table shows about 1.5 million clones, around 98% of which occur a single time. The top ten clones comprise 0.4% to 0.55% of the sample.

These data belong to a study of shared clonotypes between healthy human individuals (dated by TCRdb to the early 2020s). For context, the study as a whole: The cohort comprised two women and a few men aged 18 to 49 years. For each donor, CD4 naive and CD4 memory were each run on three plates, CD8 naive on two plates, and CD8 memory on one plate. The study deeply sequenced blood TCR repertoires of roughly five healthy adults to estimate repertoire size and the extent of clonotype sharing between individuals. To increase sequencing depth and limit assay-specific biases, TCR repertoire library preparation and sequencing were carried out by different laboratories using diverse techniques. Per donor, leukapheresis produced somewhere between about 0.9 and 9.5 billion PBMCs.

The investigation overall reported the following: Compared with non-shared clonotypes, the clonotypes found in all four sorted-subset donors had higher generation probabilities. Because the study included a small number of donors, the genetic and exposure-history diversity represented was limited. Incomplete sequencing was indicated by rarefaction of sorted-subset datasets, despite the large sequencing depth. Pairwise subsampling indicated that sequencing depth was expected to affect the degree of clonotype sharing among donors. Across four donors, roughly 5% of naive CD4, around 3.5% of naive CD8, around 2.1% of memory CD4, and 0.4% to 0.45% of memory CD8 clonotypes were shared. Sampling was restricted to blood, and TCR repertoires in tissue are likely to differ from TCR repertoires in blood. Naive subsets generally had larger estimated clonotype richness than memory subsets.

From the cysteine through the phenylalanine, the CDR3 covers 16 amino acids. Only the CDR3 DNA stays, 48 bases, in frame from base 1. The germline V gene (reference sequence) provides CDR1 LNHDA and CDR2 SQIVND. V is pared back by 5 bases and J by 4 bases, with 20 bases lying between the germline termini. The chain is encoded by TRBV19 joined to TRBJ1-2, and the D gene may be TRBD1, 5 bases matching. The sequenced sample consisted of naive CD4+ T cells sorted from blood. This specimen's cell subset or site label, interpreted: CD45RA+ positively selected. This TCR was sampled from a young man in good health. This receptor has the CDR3 CASSPRPRGSTYGYTF. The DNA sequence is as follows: TGTGCCAGTAGTCCGAGGCCGAGGGGCTCTACCTATGGCTACACCTTC.